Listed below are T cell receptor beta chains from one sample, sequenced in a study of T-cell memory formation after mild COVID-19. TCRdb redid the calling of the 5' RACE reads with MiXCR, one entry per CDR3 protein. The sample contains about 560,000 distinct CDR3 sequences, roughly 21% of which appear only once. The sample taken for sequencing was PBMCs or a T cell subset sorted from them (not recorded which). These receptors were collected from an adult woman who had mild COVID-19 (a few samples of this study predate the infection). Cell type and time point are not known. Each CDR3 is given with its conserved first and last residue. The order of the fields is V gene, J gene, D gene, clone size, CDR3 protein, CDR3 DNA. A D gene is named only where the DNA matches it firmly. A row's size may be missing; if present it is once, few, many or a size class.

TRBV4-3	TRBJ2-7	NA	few	CASSQDRSGYEQYF	TGCGCCAGCAGCCAAGATCGGAGCGGGTACGAGCAGTACTTC
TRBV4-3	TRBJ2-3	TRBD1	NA	CASSQVGQWGITDTQYF	TGCGCCAGCAGCCAAGTGGGACAGTGGGGAATCACAGATACGCAGTATTTT
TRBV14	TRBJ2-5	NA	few	CASSQGPTPKTQYF	TGTGCCAGCAGCCAAGGCCCCACCCCCAAGACCCAGTACTTC
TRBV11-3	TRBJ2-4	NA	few	CASSYRLAKNIQYF	TGTGCCAGCAGCTATCGGTTAGCCAAAAACATTCAGTACTTC
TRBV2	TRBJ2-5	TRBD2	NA	CASSPNPGLAGVPYLQETQYF	TGTGCCAGCAGTCCAAACCCGGGACTAGCGGGAGTGCCCTACCTTCAAGAGACCCAGTACTTC
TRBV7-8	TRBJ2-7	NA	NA	CASSPAELRSYEQYF	TGTGCCAGCAGCCCTGCAGAACTCCGCTCCTACGAGCAGTACTTC
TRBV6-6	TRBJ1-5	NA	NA	CASSYGVTSNQPQHF	TGTGCCAGCAGTTACGGGGTAACGAGCAATCAGCCCCAGCATTTT
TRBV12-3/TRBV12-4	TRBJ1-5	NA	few	CASSDRDSTYQPQHF	TGTGCCAGCAGTGACCGCGACAGCACCTATCAGCCCCAGCATTTT
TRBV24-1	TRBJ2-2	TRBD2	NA	CATSEAGTSGHGELFF	TGTGCCACCAGTGAGGCCGGGACTAGCGGCCACGGGGAGCTGTTTTTT
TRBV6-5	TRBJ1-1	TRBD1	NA	CASREDRDRREAFF	TGTGCCAGCAGAGAAGACCGGGACAGGCGTGAAGCTTTCTTT
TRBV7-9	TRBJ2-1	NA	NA	CATAEGVHEQFF	TGTGCCACAGCGGAGGGGGTGCATGAGCAGTTCTTC
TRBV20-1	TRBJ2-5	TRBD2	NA	CSARGPSGGLQETQYF	TGCAGTGCTAGGGGTCCTAGCGGGGGGTTACAAGAGACCCAGTACTTC
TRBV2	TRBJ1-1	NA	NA	CASSLRALTGPNTEAFF	TGTGCCAGCAGTCTCCGGGCCCTGACAGGACCGAACACTGAAGCTTTCTTT
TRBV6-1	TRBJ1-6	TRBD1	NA	CASRTGGNSPLHF	TGTGCCAGCAGGACAGGGGGGAATTCACCCCTCCACTTT
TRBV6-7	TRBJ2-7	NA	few	CASSKSWELSYEQYF	TGTGCCAGCAGCAAATCGTGGGAACTCTCCTACGAGCAGTACTTC
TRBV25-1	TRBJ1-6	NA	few	CASSESSGSYSPLHF	TGTGCCAGCAGTGAATCTTCAGGTTCCTATTCACCCCTCCACTTT
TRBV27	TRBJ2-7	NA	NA	CASSHAESYEQYF	TGTGCCAGCAGTCATGCTGAATCCTACGAGCAGTACTTC
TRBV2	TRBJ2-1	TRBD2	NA	CASSEPGLGTSYEQFF	TGTGCCAGCAGTGAGCCGGGACTAGGGACCAGCTATGAGCAGTTCTTC
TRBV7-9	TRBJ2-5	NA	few	CASSLVDVGETQYF	TGTGCCAGCAGCTTAGTGGATGTGGGGGAGACCCAGTACTTC
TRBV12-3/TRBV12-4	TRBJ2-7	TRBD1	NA	CASSFRGTGQHKLSYEQYF	TGTGCCAGCAGTTTTAGGGGGACAGGGCAACACAAACTGTCCTACGAGCAGTACTTC
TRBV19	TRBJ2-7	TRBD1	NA	CASRLGGEGQGIYEQYF	TGTGCCAGTAGGCTCGGCGGGGAGGGACAGGGTATCTACGAGCAGTACTTC
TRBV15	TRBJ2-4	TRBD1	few	CATSRDPGGTGNIQYF	TGTGCCACCAGCAGAGACCCAGGGGGCACGGGGAACATTCAGTACTTC
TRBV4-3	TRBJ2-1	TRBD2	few	CASSPRTSGGPDEQFF	TGCGCCAGCAGCCCCCGGACTAGCGGGGGCCCAGATGAGCAGTTCTTC
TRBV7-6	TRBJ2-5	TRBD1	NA	CASSFTGVVETQYF	TGTGCCAGCAGCTTCACAGGGGTAGTAGAGACCCAGTACTTC
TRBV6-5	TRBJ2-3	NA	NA	CASSYSWESTDTQYF	TGTGCCAGCAGTTACTCGTGGGAAAGCACAGATACGCAGTATTTT
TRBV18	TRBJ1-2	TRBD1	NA	CASSPVVQGAHFGYTF	TGTGCCAGCTCACCAGTTGTACAGGGGGCACATTTTGGCTACACCTTC
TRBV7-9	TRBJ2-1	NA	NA	CASSLDNWGLDNEQFF	TGTGCCAGCAGCTTAGACAACTGGGGTTTGGACAATGAGCAGTTCTTC
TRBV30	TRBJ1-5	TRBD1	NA	CAWSGGGRVQPQHF	TGTGCCTGGAGTGGAGGGGGCCGGGTTCAGCCCCAGCATTTT
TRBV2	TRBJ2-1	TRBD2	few	CASTEDPPGREQFF	TGTGCCAGCACTGAGGACCCGCCGGGGAGGGAACAGTTCTTC
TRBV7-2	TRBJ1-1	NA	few	CASNLGSGRMNTEAFF	TGTGCCAGCAACCTTGGGTCAGGGAGGATGAACACTGAAGCTTTCTTT
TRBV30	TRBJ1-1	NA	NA	CAWSTPGRVTEAFF	TGTGCCTGGAGTACCCCGGGGAGAGTCACTGAAGCTTTCTTT
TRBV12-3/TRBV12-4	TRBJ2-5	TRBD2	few	CASSWTSPETQYF	TGTGCCAGCAGCTGGACTAGTCCAGAGACCCAGTACTTC
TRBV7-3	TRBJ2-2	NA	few	CASRSDSTGELFF	TGTGCCAGCAGATCCGACTCGACCGGGGAGCTGTTTTTT
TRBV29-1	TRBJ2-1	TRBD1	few	CSVEGVGQGAIGFSYNEQFF	TGCAGCGTTGAAGGGGTAGGACAGGGGGCAATTGGTTTCTCCTACAATGAGCAGTTCTTC
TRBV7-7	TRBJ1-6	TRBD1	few	CASSLDRGRRAHSPLHF	TGTGCCAGCAGCTTGGACAGGGGGCGCAGGGCCCATTCACCCCTCCACTTT
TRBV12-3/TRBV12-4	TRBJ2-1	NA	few	CASSSLLDWRGNEQFF	TGTGCCAGCAGTTCTCTCTTAGACTGGAGGGGGAATGAGCAGTTCTTC
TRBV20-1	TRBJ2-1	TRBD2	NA	CSARVSSGRNEQFF	TGCAGTGCTAGAGTTTCTAGCGGGAGGAATGAGCAGTTCTTC
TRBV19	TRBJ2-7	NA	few	CASSIVPGPDEQYF	TGTGCCAGTAGTATAGTTCCGGGACCGGACGAGCAGTACTTC
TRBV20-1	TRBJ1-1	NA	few	CSARRGRFTEAFF	TGCAGTGCTAGACGGGGGAGGTTCACTGAAGCTTTCTTT
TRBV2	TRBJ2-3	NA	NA	CASSEALRDSTDTQYF	TGTGCCAGCAGTGAAGCGCTGAGGGACAGCACAGATACGCAGTATTTT
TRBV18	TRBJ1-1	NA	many	CASSPSDTEAFF	TGTGCCAGCAGTCCCTCGGACACTGAAGCTTTCTTT
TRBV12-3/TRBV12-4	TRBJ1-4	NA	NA	CASSFVLRGLVEKLFF	TGTGCCAGCAGTTTCGTCCTCCGCGGGCTGGTCGAAAAACTGTTTTTT
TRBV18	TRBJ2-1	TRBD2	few	CASSPRTSGGAHYNEQFF	TGTGCCAGCTCACCTCGGACTAGCGGGGGGGCACACTACAATGAGCAGTTCTTC
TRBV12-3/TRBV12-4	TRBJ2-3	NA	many	CASSLSVDTQYF	TGTGCCAGCAGTTTAAGTGTAGATACGCAGTATTTT
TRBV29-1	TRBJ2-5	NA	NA	CSVEWGIGETQYF	TGCAGCGTTGAATGGGGGATAGGGGAGACCCAGTACTTC
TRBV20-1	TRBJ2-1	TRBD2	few	CSAPGTSGRRILGNEQFF	TGCAGTGCCCCCGGGACTAGCGGGAGGAGAATCCTTGGTAATGAGCAGTTCTTC
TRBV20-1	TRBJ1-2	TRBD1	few	CSALDRGRNYGYTF	TGCAGTGCCCTAGACAGGGGGAGGAACTATGGCTACACCTTC
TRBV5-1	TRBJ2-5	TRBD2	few	CASSQEGLAGQETQYF	TGCGCCAGCAGCCAAGAGGGGTTAGCGGGACAAGAGACCCAGTACTTC